The clone carrying this T cell receptor (beta chain) has ten or more counts. The sample originates from a study of early T cells in non-severe SARS-CoV-2 infection. TCRdb recomputed calls from the 5' RACE reads with MiXCR, one row per CDR3 protein. The table has approximately 68,000 distinct CDR3 sequences, about a tenth seen once. After removal of 0 bases from V and 1 base from J, the junction contained 0 bases not matched to a gene. CDR3 length: 15 amino acids. The sequences come from whole blood, collected at baseline. This clonotype originated in an adult who was a healthcare worker with PCR-confirmed SARS-CoV-2 infection or an uninfected control (not recorded which). The chain has TRBV12-3 or TRBV12-4 and TRBJ2-3, with 8 bases aligning to TRBD2. CDR3 sequence: CASSLASGGTDTQYF. As DNA, the CDR3 is TGTGCCAGCAGTTTAGCTAGCGGGGGCACAGATACGCAGTATTTT.